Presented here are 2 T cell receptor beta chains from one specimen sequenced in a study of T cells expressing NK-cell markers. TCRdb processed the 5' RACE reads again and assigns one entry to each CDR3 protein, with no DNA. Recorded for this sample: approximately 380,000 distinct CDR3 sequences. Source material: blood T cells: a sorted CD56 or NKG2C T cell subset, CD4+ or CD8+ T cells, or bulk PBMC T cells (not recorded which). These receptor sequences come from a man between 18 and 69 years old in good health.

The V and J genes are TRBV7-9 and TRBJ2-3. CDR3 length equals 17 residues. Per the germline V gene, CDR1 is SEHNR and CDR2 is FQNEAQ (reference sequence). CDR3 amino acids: CASSFVDGRVPTDTQYF.

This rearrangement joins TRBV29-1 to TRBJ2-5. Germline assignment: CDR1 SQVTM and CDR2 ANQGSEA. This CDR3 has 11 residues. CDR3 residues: CSGVLSETQYF.